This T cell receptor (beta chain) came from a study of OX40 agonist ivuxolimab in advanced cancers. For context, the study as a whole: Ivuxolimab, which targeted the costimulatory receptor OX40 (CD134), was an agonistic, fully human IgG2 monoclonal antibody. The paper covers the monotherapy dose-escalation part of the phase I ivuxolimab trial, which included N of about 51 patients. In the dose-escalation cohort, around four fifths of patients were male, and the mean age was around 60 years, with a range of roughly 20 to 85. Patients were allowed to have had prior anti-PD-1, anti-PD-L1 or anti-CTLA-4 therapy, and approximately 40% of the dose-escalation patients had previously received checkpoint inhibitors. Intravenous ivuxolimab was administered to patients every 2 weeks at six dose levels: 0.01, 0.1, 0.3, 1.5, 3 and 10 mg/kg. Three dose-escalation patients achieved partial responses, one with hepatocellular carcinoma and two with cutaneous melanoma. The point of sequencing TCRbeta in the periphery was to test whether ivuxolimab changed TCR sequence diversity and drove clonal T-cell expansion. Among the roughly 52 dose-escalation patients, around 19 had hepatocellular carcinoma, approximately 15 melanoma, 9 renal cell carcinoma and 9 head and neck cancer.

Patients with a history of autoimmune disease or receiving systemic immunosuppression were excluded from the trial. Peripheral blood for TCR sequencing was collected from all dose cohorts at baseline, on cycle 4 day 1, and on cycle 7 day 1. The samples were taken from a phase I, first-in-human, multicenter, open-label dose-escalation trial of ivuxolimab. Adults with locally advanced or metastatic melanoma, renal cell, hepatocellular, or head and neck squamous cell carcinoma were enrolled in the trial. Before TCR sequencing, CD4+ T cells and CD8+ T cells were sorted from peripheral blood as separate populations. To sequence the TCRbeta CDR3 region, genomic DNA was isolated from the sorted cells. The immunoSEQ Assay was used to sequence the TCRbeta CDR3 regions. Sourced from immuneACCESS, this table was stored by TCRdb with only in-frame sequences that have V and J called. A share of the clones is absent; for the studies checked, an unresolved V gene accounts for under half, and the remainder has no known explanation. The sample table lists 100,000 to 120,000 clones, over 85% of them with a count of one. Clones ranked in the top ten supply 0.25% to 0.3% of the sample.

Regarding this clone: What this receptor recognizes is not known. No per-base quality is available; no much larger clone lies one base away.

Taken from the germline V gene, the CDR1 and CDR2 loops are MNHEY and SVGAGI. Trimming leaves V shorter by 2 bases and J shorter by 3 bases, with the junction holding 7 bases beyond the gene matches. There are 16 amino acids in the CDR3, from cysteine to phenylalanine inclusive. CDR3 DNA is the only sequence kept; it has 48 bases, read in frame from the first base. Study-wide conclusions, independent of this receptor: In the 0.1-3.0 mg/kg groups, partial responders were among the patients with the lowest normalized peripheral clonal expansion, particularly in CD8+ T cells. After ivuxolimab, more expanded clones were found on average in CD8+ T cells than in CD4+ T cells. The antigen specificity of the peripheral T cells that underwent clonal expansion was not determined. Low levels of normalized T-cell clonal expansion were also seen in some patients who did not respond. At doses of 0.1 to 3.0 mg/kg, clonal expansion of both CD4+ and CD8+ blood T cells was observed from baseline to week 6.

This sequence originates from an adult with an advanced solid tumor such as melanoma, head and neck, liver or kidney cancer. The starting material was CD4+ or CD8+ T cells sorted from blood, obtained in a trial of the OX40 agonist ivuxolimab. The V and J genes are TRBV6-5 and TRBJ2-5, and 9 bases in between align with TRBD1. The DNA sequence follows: TGTGCCAGCAGTTACCGGGACAGGGCTAAAAAAGAGACCCAGTACTTC. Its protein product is CASSYRDRAKKETQYF.